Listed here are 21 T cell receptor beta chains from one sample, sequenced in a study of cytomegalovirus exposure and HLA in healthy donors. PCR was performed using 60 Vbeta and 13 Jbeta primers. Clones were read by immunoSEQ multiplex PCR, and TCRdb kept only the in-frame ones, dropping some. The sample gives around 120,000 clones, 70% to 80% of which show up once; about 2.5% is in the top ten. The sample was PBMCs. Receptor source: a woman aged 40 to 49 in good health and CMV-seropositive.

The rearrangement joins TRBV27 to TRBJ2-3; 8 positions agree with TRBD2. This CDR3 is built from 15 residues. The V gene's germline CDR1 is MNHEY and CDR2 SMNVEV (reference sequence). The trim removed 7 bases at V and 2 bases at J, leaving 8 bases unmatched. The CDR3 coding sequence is TGTGCCAGCACCCTAAGCGGGGGAGACACAGATACGCAGTATTTT. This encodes CASTLSGGDTDTQYF.

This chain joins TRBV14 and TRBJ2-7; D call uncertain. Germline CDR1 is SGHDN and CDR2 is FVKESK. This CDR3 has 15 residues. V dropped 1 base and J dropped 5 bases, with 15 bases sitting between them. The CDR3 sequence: CASSQGRSKRHEQYF. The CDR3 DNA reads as TGTGCCAGCAGCCAAGGGAGAAGCAAAAGGCACGAGCAGTACTTC.

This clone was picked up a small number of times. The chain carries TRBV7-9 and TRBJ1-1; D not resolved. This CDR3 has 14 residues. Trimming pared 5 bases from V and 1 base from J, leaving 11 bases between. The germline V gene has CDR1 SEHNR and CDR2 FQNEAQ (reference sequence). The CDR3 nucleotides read TGTGCCAGCAGCGCCGGACTGGGGAACACTGAAGCTTTCTTT. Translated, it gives CASSAGLGNTEAFF.

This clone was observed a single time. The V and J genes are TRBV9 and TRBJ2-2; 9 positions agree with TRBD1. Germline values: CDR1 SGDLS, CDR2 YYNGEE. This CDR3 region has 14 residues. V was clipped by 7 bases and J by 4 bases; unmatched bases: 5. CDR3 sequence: CASGGTGLTGELFF. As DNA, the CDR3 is TGTGCCAGCGGCGGGACAGGGCTCACCGGGGAGCTGTTTTTT.

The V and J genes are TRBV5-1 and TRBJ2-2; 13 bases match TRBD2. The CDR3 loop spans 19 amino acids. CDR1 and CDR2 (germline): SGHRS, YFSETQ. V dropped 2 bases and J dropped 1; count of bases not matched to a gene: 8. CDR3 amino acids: CASSLKGLAGDRNTGELFF. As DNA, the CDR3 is TGCGCCAGCAGCTTAAAAGGACTAGCGGGGGACCGGAACACCGGGGAGCTGTTTTTT.

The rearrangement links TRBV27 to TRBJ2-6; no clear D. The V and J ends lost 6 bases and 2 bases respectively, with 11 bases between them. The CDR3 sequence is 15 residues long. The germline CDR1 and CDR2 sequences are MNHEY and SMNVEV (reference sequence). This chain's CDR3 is CASSPLTTGANVLTF. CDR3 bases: TGTGCCAGCAGCCCCTTAACTACTGGGGCCAACGTCCTGACTTTC.

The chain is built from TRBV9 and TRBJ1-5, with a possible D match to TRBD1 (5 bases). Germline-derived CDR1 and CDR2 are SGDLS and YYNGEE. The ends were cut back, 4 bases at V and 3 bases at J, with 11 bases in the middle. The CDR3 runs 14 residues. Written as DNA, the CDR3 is TGTGCCAGCAGCCCGGGACTGCTCAATCAGCCCCAGCATTTT. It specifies CASSPGLLNQPQHF.

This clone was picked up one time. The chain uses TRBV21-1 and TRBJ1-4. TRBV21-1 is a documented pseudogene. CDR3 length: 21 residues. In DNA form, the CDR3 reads TGTGCCAGCAGACCCACCCCCGGGCGGGGGCAGGGCAGCCGAACTAATGAAAAACTGTTTTTT. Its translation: CASRPTPGRGQGSRTNEKLFF.

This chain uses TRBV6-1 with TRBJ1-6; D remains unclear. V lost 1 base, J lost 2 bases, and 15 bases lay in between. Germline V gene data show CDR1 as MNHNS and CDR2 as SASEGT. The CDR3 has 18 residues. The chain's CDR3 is CASSEVVTAVPYNSPLHF. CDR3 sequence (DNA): TGTGCCAGCAGTGAAGTTGTCACCGCAGTACCCTATAATTCACCCCTCCACTTT.

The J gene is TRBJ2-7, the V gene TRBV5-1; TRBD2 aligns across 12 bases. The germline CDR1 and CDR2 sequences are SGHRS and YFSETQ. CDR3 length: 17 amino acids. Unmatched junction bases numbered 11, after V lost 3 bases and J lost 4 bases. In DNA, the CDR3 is TGCGCCAGCAGCTCTATTATACCCGGGACTAGCGGGTACGAGCAGTACTTC. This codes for CASSSIIPGTSGYEQYF.

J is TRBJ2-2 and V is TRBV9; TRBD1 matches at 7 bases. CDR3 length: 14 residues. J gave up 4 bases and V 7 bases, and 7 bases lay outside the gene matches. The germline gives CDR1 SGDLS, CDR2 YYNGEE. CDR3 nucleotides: TGTGCCAGCTCGACGGCAGGGGGCACCGGGGAGCTGTTTTTT. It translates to CASSTAGGTGELFF.

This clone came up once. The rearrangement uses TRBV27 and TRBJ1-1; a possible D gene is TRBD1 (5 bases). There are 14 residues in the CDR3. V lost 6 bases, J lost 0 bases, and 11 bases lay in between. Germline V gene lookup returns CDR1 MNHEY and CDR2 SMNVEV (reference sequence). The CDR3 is CASRLGHLNTEAFF. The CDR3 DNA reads TGTGCCAGCAGGTTGGGGCACCTGAACACTGAAGCTTTCTTT.

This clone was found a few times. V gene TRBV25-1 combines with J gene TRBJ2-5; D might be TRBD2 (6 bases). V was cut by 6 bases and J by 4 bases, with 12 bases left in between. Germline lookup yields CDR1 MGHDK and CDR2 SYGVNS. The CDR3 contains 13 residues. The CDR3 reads CASSMQGGETQYF. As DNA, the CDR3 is TGTGCCAGCAGCATGCAGGGAGGAGAGACCCAGTACTTC.

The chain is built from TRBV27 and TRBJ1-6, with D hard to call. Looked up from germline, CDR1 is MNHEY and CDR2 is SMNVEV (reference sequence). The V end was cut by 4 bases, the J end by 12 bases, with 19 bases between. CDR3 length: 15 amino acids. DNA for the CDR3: TGTGCCAGCAGTTCTCTCATGGGCACTTCTTTACCCCTCCACTTT. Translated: CASSSLMGTSLPLHF.

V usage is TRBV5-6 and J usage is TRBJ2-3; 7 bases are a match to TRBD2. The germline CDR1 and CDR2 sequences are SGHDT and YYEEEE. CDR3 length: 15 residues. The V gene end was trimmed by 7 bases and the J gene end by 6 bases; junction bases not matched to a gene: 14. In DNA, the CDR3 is TGTGCCAGCCGGCAGCGGGAAGGTGGTCGCGATACGCAGTATTTT. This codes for CASRQREGGRDTQYF.

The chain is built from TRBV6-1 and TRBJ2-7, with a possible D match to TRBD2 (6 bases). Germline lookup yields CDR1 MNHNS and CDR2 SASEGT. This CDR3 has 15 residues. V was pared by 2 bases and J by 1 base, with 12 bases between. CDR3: CASSEMRGASYEQYF. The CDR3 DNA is TGTGCCAGCAGTGAAATGCGCGGGGCATCCTACGAGCAGTACTTC.

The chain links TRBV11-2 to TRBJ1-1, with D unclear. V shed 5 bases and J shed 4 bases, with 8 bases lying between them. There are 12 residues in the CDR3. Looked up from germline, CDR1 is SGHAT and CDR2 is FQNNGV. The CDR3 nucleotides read TGTGCCAGCAGCCATCGGGGCACTGAAGCTTTCTTT. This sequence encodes CASSHRGTEAFF.

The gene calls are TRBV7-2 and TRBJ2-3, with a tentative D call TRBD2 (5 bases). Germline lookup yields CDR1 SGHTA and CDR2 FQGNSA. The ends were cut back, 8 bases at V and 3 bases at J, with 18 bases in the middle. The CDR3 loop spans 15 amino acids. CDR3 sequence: CASGSRGGLTDTQYF. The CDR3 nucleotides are TGTGCCAGCGGGAGTCGTGGAGGTTTGACAGATACGCAGTATTTT.

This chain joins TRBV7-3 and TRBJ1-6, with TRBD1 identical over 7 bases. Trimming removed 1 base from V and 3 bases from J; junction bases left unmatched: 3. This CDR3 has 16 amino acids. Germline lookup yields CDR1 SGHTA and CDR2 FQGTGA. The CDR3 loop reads CASSLNAGGYNSPLHF. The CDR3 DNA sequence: TGTGCCAGCAGCTTAAATGCAGGGGGCTATAATTCACCCCTCCACTTT. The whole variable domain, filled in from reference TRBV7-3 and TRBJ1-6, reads GAGVSQTPSNKVTEKGKYVELRCDPISGHTALYWYRQSLGQGPEFLIYFQGTGAADDSGLPNDRFFAVRPEGSVSTLKIQRTERGDSAVYLCASSLNAGGYNSPLHFGNGTRLTVT.

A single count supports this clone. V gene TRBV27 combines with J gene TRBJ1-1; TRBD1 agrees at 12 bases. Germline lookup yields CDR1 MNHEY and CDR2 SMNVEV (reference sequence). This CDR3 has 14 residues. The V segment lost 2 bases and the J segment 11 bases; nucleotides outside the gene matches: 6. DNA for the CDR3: TGTGCCAGCAGTTTAGCGGGGACAGGGGGCTACGCTTTCTTT. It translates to CASSLAGTGGYAFF.

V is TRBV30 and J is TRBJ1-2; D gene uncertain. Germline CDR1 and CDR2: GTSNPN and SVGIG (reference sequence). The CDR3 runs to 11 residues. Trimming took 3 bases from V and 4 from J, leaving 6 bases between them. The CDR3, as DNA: TGTGCCTGGAGCGGGGTCTATGGCTACACCTTC. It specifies CAWSGVYGYTF. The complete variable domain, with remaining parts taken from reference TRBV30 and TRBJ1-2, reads SQTIHQWPATLVQPVGSPLSLECTVEGTSNPNLYWYRQAAGRGLQLLFYSVGIGQISSEVPQNLSASRPQDRQFILSSKKLLLSDSGFYLCAWSGVYGYTFGSGTRLTVV.